This note documents a single TCR beta chain sequence. Investigators amplified TCR beta CDR3 regions from RNA transcripts. Investigators did first-round RT-PCR with HTBI primers, then second-round multiplex PCR. TCRdb called the multiplex PCR reads again in MiXCR, with one record for every CDR3 protein. Of 740,000 or so distinct CDR3 sequences in the sample, roughly 41% were seen once. The entry originates in a study of Graves' ophthalmopathy and Graves' hyperthyroidism. The CDR3 loop spans 13 amino acids. V was shortened by 6 bases and J by 6 bases, with 14 bases between the two germline ends. Germline V gives CDR1 SNHLY, CDR2 FYNNEI.

The TCR comes from an adult man with Graves' ophthalmopathy. The chain uses TRBV2 and TRBJ1-1, with a possible D match to TRBD1 (6 bases). The sample comprised peripheral blood. The chain's CDR3 is CASRPWGGSEAFF. CDR3 coding DNA: TGTGCCAGCAGGCCGTGGGGGGGCTCTGAAGCTTTCTTT.